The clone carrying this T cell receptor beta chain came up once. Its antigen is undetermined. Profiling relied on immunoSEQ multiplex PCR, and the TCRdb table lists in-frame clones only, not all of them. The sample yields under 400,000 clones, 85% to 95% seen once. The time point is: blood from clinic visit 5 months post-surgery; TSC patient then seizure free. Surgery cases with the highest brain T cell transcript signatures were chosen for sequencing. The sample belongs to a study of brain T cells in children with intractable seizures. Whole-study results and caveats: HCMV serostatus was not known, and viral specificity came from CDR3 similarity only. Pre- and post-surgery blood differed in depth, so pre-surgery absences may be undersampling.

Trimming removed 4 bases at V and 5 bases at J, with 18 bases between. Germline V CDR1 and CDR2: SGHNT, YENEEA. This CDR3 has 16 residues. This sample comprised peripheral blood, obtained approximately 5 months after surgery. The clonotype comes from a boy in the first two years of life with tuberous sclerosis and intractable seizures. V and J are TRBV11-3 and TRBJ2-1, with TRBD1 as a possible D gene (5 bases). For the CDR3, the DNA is TGTGCCAGCAGCTCGAGGCTCCTGGACACCGACAATGAGCAGTTCTTC. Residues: CASSSRLLDTDNEQFF.